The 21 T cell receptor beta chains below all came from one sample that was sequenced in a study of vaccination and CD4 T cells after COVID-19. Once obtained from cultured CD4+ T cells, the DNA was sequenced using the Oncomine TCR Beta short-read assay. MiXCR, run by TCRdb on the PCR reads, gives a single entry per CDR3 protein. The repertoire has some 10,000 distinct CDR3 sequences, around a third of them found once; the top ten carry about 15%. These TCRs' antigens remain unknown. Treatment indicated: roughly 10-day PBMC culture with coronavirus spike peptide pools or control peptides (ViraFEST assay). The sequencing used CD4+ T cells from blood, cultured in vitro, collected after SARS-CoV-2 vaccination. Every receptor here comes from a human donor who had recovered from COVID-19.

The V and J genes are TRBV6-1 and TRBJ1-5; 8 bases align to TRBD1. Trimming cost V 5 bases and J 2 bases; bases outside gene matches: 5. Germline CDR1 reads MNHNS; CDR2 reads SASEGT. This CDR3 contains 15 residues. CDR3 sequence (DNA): TGTGCCAGCAGTCCAGGGGGCACGGGCAATCAGCCCCAGCATTTT. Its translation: CASSPGGTGNQPQHF.

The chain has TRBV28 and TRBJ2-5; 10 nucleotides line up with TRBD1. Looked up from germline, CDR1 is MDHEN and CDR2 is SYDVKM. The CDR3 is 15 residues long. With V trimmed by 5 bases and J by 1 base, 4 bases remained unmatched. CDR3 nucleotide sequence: TGTGCCAGCAGTCATGACAGGGGGCCCCAAGAGACCCAGTACTTC. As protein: CASSHDRGPQETQYF.

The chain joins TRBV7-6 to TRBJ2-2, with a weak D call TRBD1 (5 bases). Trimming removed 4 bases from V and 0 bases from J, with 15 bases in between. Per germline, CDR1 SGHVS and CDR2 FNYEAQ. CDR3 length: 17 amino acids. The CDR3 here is CASSSQGGYANTGELFF. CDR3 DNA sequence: TGTGCCAGCAGCTCCCAGGGCGGATATGCGAACACCGGGGAGCTGTTTTTT.

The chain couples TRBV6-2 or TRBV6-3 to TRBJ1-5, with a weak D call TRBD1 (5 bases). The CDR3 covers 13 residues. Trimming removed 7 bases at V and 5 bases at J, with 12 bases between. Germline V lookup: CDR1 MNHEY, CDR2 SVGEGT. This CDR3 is CASNGGTYQPQHF. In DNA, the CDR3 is TGTGCCAGCAATGGGGGTACGTATCAGCCCCAGCATTTT.

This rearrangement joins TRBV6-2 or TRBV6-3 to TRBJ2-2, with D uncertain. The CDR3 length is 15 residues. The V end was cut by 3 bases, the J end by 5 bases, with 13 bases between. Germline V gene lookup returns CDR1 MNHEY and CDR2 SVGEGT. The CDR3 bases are TGTGCCAGCAGTTATACTCGAGGCGGAACCGGGGAGCTGTTTTTT. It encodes CASSYTRGGTGELFF.

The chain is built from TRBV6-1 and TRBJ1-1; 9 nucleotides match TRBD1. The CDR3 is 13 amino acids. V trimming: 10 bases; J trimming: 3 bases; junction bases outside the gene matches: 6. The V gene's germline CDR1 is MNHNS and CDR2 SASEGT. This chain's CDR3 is CATEDRGYTEAFF. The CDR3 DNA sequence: TGTGCCACCGAGGACAGGGGATACACTGAAGCTTTCTTT.

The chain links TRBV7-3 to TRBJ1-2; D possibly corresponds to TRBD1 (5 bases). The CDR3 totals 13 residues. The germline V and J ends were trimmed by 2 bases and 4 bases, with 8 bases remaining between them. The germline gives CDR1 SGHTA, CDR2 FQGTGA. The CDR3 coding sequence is TGTGCCAGCAGCTTAGAGGGACGCTATGGCTACACCTTC. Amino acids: CASSLEGRYGYTF.

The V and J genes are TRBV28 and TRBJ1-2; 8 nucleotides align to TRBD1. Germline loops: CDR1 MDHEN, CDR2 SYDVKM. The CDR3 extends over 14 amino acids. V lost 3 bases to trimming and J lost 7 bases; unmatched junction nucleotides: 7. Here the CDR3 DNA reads TGTGCCAGCAGTTTTGGCAGGGGGCTTGGTGGCTACACCTTC. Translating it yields CASSFGRGLGGYTF.

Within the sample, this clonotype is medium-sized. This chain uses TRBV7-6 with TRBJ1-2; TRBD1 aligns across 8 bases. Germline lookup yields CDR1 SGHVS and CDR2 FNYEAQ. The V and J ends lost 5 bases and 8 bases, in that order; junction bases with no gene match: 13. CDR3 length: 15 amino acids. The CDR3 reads CASSPGPDRVEGYTF. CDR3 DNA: TGTGCCAGCAGCCCCGGCCCGGACAGGGTAGAGGGCTACACCTTC.

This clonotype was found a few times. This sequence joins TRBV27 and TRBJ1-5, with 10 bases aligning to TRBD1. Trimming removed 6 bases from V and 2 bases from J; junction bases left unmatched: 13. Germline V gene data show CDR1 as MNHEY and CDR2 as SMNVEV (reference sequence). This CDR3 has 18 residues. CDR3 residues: CASSRLTGGRGGNQPQHF. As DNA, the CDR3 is TGTGCCAGCAGCCGTTTGACAGGGGGCCGGGGGGGCAATCAGCCCCAGCATTTT.

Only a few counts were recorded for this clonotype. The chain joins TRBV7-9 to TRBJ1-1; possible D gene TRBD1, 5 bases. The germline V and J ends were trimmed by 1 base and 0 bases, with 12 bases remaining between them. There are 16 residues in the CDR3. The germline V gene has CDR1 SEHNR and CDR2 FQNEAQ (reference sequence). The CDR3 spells CASSLDHGTLNTEAFF. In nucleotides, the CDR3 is TGTGCCAGCAGCTTAGATCATGGGACCTTGAACACTGAAGCTTTCTTT.

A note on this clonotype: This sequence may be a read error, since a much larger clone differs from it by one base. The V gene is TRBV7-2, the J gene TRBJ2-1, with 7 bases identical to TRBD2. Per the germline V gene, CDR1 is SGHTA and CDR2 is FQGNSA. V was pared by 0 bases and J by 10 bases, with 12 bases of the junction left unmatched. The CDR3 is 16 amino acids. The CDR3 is CASSLAPMGSRGEQFF. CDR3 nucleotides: TGTGCCAGCAGCTTAGCCCCCATGGGCTCGCGGGGGGAGCAGTTCTTC.

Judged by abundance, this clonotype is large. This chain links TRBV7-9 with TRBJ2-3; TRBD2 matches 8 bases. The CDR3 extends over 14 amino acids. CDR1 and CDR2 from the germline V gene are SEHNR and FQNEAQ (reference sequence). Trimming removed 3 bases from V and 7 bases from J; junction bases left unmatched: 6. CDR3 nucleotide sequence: TGTGCCAGCAGCTTCGGGCTAGCGGGCTATACGCAGTATTTT. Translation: CASSFGLAGYTQYF.

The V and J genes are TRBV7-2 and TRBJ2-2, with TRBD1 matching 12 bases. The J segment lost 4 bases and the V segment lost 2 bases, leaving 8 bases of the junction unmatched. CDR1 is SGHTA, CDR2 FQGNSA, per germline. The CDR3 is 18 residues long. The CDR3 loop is CASSLRAGTGGVTGELFF. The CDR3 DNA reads TGTGCCAGCAGCTTAAGGGCTGGGACAGGGGGCGTCACCGGGGAGCTGTTTTTT.

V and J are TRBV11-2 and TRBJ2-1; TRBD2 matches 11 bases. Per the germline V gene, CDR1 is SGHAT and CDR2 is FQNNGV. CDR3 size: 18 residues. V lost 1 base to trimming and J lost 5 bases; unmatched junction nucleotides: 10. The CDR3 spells CASSLAFPISGRDNEQFF. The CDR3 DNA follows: TGTGCCAGCAGCTTAGCCTTTCCTATTAGCGGGAGGGACAATGAGCAGTTCTTC.

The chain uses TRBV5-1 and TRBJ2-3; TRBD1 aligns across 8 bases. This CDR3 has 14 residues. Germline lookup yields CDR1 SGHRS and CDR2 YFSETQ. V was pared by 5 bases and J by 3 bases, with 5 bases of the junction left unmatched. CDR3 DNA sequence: TGCGCCAGCAGACTACAGGGGGTTACAGATACGCAGTATTTT. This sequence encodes CASRLQGVTDTQYF.

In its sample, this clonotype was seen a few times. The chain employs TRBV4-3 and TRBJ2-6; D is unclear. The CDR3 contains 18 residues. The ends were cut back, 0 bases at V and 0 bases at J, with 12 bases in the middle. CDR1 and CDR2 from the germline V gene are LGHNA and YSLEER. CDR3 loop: CASSQDLGSVSGANVLTF. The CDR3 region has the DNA TGCGCCAGCAGCCAAGATCTGGGTTCCGTCTCTGGGGCCAACGTCCTGACTTTC.

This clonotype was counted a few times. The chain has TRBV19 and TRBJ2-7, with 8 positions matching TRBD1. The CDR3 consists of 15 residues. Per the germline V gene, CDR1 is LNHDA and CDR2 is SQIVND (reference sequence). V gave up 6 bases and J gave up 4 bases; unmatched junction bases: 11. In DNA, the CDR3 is TGTGCCAGTAGCGTAACCGGGACAGGATATTACGAGCAGTACTTC. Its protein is CASSVTGTGYYEQYF.

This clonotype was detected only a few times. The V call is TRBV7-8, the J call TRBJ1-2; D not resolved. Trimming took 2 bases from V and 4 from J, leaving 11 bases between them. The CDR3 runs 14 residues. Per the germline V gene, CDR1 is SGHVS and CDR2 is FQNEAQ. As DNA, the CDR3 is TGTGCCAGCAGCTTATTACTGGGCCCCTATGGCTACACCTTC. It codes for CASSLLLGPYGYTF. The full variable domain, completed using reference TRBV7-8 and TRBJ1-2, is GAGVSQSPRYKVAKRGQDVALRCDPISGHVSLFWYQQALGQGPEFLTYFQNEAQLDKSGLPSDRFFAERPEGSVSTLKIQRTQQEDSAVYLCASSLLLGPYGYTFGSGTRLTVV.

CDR3 residues: CASRGETEAPSPNQYSNQPQHF. Written as DNA, the CDR3 is TGTGCCAGCAGGGGGGAGACAGAAGCCCCCTCACCTAATCAGTATAGCAATCAGCCCCAGCATTTT. The V and J genes are TRBV12-3 or TRBV12-4 and TRBJ1-5; tentatively, D is TRBD1 (5 bases). V lost 6 bases, J lost 0 bases, and 33 bases lay in between. CDR3 length equals 22 residues.

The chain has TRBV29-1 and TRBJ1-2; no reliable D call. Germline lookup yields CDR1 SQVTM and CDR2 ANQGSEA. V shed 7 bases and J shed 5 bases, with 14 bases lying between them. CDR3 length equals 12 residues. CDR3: CSAELGSYGYTF. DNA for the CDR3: TGCAGCGCAGAGCTGGGGAGTTATGGCTACACCTTC.